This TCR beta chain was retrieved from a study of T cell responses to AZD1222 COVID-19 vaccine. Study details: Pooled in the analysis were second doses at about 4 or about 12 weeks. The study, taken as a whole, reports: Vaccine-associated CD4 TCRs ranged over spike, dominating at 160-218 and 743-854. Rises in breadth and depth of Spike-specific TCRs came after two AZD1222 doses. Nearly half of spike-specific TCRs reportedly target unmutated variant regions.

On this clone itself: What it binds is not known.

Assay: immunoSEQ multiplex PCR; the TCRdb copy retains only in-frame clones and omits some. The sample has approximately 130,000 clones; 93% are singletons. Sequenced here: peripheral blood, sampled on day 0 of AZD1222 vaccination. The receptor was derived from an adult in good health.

The CDR3 loop is CASRGGGTEAFF. As DNA, the CDR3 is TGTGCCAGCAGGGGTGGGGGAACTGAAGCTTTCTTT. The V gene is TRBV2, the J gene TRBJ1-1, with D possibly matching TRBD1 (5 bases). The CDR3 is 12 amino acids. The germline CDR1 and CDR2 sequences are SNHLY and FYNNEI. Trimming pared 6 bases from V and 5 bases from J, leaving 10 bases between.